The clone carrying this TCR beta chain was counted only a few times. Its antigen is not identified. The TCR beta cDNA libraries carried unique molecular identifiers. One entry per CDR3 protein results from TCRdb running MiXCR on the PCR reads. The sample holds approximately 360,000 distinct CDR3 sequences, around 33% seen once. The germline V and J ends were trimmed by 2 bases and 5 bases, with 6 bases remaining between them. CDR3 size: 12 residues. The germline gives CDR1 SGHVS, CDR2 FQNEAQ. The data are from a study of post-analysis software for immune sequencing data. General study findings and limits: With TRBV5-6, TRBV5-1 and TRBV20-1 included, about five TRBV segments were more frequent in patients than in controls.

The source of this sequence is a girl aged 10 to 17 with multiple sclerosis. Sequenced material: blood. The chain recombines TRBV7-8 with TRBJ1-1; no definite D call. CDR3 in DNA: TGTGCCAGCAGCTTAAGGGAGACTGAAGCTTTCTTT. This gives the protein CASSLRETEAFF.